This entry lists 8 T cell receptor beta chains sequenced from one sample in a study of response to subunit inactivated influenza vaccine. TCRdb ran MiXCR on the RT-PCR reads and lists one entry per CDR3 protein. The data show 650,000 or so distinct CDR3 sequences, about 15% seen once. Material: PBMCs from blood, obtained 14 to 15 days before vaccination. Receptors were obtained from a middle-aged man who received an inactivated influenza vaccine.

This clonotype was seen more than once but under ten times. J is TRBJ2-3 and V is TRBV5-1, with D tentatively TRBD2 (5 bases). This CDR3 comprises 15 residues. V was trimmed by 4 bases and J by 1 base, leaving 13 bases between them. Germline V lookup: CDR1 SGHRS, CDR2 YFSETQ. The CDR3 sequence is CASSQADWGTDTQYF. The CDR3 DNA reads as TGCGCCAGCAGCCAAGCGGACTGGGGCACAGATACGCAGTATTTT.

This clonotype occurred a few times. The chain carries TRBV4-1 and TRBJ2-2; D unresolved. Trimming stripped 4 bases from V and 6 bases from J, with 9 bases between. Germline V lookup: CDR1 MGHRA, CDR2 YSYEKL. The CDR3 sequence is 13 residues long. The CDR3 loop is CASSPRPSGELFF. CDR3 in DNA: TGCGCCAGCAGCCCTCGACCCTCCGGGGAGCTGTTTTTT.

The chain couples TRBV20-1 to TRBJ2-2; TRBD2 agrees at 12 bases. The junction had 9 bases not matched to a gene; V was cut back by 0 bases and J by 7 bases. Looked up from germline, CDR1 is DFQATT and CDR2 is SNEGSKA (reference sequence). The CDR3 is 17 residues long. The chain's CDR3 is CSARDLASGGESGELFF. The CDR3 nucleotides read TGCAGTGCTAGAGATCTCGCTAGCGGGGGGGAGAGCGGGGAGCTGTTTTTT.

This chain's CDR3 is CASLPGGGHPLEQYF. CDR3 sequence (DNA): TGTGCCAGCCTCCCCGGGGGGGGTCACCCCCTCGAGCAGTACTTC. The chain employs TRBV28 and TRBJ2-7, with 8 bases that match TRBD2. This CDR3 has 15 residues. V was clipped by 8 bases and J by 6 bases; unmatched bases: 15. Looked up from germline, CDR1 is MDHEN and CDR2 is SYDVKM.

This chain joins TRBV6-4 and TRBJ1-5, with D possibly being TRBD1 (6 bases). The V gene's germline CDR1 is MRHNA and CDR2 SNTAGT. The CDR3 totals 17 residues. Trimming left V 0 bases short and J 2 bases short, with 14 bases between. In DNA form, the CDR3 reads TGTGCCAGCAGTGACTCTGGGGGGCCGTTGGGCAATCAGCCCCAGCATTTT. Protein product: CASSDSGGPLGNQPQHF.

The chain uses TRBV4-3 and TRBJ2-1; 11 bases align to TRBD2. The V segment lost 0 bases and the J segment 7 bases; nucleotides outside the gene matches: 14. Per germline, CDR1 LGHNA and CDR2 YSLEER. The CDR3 spans 19 residues. In nucleotides, the CDR3 is TGCGCCAGCAGCCAAGAAGGGGCCTTAGCGGGAGGGCTGAGGAATGAGCAGTTCTTC. Its protein product is CASSQEGALAGGLRNEQFF.

In nucleotides, the CDR3 is TGCGCCAGCAGCTTGGAGGGACAGGGTAACGGCGAGCAGTACTTC. This gives the protein CASSLEGQGNGEQYF. V and J are TRBV5-1 and TRBJ2-7; 9 nucleotides line up with TRBD1. V trimming: 0 bases; J trimming: 6 bases; junction bases outside the gene matches: 7. Germline values: CDR1 SGHRS, CDR2 YFSETQ. The CDR3 spans 15 residues.

This clonotype was counted many times. This chain joins TRBV3-1 and TRBJ2-7; D is undetermined. Trimming stripped 0 bases from V and 0 bases from J, with 3 bases between. The CDR3 totals 13 residues. Germline values: CDR1 LGHDT, CDR2 YNNKEL (reference sequence). The CDR3 reads CASSQDASYEQYF. CDR3 nucleotides: TGTGCCAGCAGCCAAGATGCCTCCTACGAGCAGTACTTC.